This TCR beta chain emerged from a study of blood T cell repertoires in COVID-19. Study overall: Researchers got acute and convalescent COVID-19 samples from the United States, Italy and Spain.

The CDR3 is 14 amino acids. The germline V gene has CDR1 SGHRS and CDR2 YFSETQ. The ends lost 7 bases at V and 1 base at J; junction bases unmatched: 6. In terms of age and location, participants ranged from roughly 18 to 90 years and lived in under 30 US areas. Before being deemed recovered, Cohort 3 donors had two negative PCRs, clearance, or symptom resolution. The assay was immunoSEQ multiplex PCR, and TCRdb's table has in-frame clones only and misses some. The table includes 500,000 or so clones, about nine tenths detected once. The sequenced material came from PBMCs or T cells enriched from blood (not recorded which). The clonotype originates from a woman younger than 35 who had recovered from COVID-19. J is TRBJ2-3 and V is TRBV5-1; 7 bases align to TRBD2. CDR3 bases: TGCGCCAGCGGTGAGGGAGGGGGCACAGATACGCAGTATTTT. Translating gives CASGEGGGTDTQYF.